The TCR beta chain under discussion was sequenced for a study of blood T cell repertoires in COVID-19. Using immunoSEQ multiplex PCR, the repertoire was profiled, and TCRdb retains in-frame clones only, with some absent. The sample carries 300,000 to 400,000 clones, roughly 86% recorded once. The germline CDR1 and CDR2 sequences are SGHRS and YFSETQ. V was pared by 2 bases and J by 5 bases, with 10 bases of the junction left unmatched. The CDR3 consists of 15 residues. The specimen sequenced was peripheral blood. This TCR was sampled from a woman in her forties or fifties who had recovered from COVID-19. The rearrangement uses TRBV5-1 and TRBJ2-7; 7 bases are shared with TRBD1. CDR3 loop: CASSFDRAEFNEQYF. The DNA for the CDR3 is TGCGCCAGCAGCTTCGACAGGGCCGAATTTAACGAGCAGTACTTC.